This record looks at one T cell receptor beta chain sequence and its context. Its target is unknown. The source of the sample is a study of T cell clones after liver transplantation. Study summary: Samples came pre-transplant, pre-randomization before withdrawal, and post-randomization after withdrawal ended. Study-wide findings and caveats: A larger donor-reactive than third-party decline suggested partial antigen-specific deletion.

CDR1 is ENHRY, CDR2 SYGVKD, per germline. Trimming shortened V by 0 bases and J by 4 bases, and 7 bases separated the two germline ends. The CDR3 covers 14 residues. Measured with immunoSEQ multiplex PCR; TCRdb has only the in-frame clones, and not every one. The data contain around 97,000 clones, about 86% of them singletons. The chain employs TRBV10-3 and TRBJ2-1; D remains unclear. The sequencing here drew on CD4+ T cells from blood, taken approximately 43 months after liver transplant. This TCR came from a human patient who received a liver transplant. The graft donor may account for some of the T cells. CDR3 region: CAISESGRYNEQFF. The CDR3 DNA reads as TGTGCCATCAGTGAGTCAGGCAGATACAATGAGCAGTTCTTC.